This entry lists 16 T cell receptor beta chains sequenced from one sample in a study of radiotherapy plus CTLA-4 blockade in lung cancer. TCRdb's copy holds only in-frame clones and misses some; the assay was immunoSEQ multiplex PCR. The table lists over 100,000 clones, more than 75% of them singletons, with 3.3% in the top ten. Here the sequenced sample was peripheral blood, taken from a patient treated with radiotherapy plus ipilimumab. The origin of the receptors is a human donor with non-small cell lung cancer that progressed on radiotherapy plus ipilimumab. Some clones in this sample may be carry-over from other donors' samples.

This clone was seen a single time. This chain links TRBV5-1 with TRBJ1-2; maybe TRBD1 (6 bases). Germline V lookup: CDR1 SGHRS, CDR2 YFSETQ. The V and J ends lost 0 bases and 4 bases respectively, with 13 bases between them. CDR3 length equals 15 residues. The CDR3 sequence: CASSLDPGAGYGYTF. The DNA for the CDR3 is TGCGCCAGCAGCTTGGATCCGGGGGCGGGCTATGGCTACACCTTC.

The chain combines TRBV5-4 with TRBJ1-1, with 10 positions matching TRBD1. The V gene end was trimmed by 4 bases and the J gene end by 6 bases; junction bases not matched to a gene: 9. This CDR3 spans 15 amino acids. Germline lookup yields CDR1 SGHNT and CDR2 YYREEE (reference sequence). The CDR3 coding sequence is TGTGCCAGCAGCAAGAACGACAGGGGGCCCGCTGAAGCTTTCTTT. It codes for CASSKNDRGPAEAFF. Looking up the rest from reference TRBV5-4 and TRBJ1-1 gives the full variable domain: ETGVTQSPTHLIKTRGQQVTLRCSSQSGHNTVSWYQQALGQGPQFIFQYYREEENGRGNFPPRFSGLQFPNYSSELNVNALELDDSALYLCASSKNDRGPAEAFFGQGTRLTVV.

CDR3 region: CASKETSTDTQYF. In nucleotides, the CDR3 is TGTGCCAGCAAAGAAACTAGCACAGATACGCAGTATTTT. This sequence joins TRBV7-3 and TRBJ2-3, with unresolved D. CDR1 is SGHTA and CDR2 is FQGTGA in the germline V gene. The germline V and J ends were trimmed by 7 bases and 0 bases, with 8 bases remaining between them. The CDR3 loop spans 13 amino acids.

The chain couples TRBV30 to TRBJ1-1, with D possibly matching TRBD1 (5 bases). This CDR3 is 13 amino acids long. From germline, CDR1 is GTSNPN and CDR2 SVGIG (reference sequence). Trimming removed 4 bases from V and 3 bases from J, with 12 bases in between. CDR3 in amino acids: CAWTSGVDTEAFF. CDR3 coding DNA: TGTGCCTGGACTTCGGGGGTGGACACTGAAGCTTTCTTT.

The V gene is TRBV7-6, the J gene TRBJ1-1; 7 positions match TRBD1. Unmatched junction bases numbered 11, after V lost 6 bases and J lost 1 base. The CDR3 has 16 residues. The germline gives CDR1 SGHVS, CDR2 FNYEAQ. The CDR3 spells CASSYFSQGENTEAFF. In nucleotides, the CDR3 is TGTGCCAGCAGTTACTTTTCCCAGGGGGAGAACACTGAAGCTTTCTTT.

The chain joins TRBV6-6 to TRBJ1-1; D might be TRBD1 (6 bases). Germline CDR1 reads MNHNY; CDR2 reads SVGAGI (reference sequence). CDR3 length equals 14 residues. Deletions cut 2 bases from V and 1 base from J, with 8 bases between. CDR3 sequence reads: CASSYAGENTEAFF. DNA for the CDR3: TGTGCCAGCAGTTACGCAGGGGAGAACACTGAAGCTTTCTTT.

As to this clone: Since the CDR3 does not end with the conserved phenylalanine or tryptophan, this likely comes from a read error. Because the CDR3's place on the DNA is in doubt, the DNA is left out and the CDR3 is given as listed by TCRdb. V gene TRBV1 combines with J gene TRBJ2-7; the table's D gene call, TRBD2, was not cross checked with the DNA. TRBV1 is listed as a pseudogene. The CDR3 spans 9 amino acids, including both terminal residues. This CDR3 is CTSSQELVL.

The V call is TRBV5-1, the J call TRBJ2-1; D uncertain. The CDR3 extends over 14 amino acids. The germline V gene has CDR1 SGHRS and CDR2 YFSETQ. Between the trimmed V and J ends, which lost 4 bases and 6 bases, there was a span of 14 bases. The CDR3 DNA sequence: TGCGCCAGCAGCGACGCCAGCACAACCAATGAGCAGTTCTTC. Protein sequence: CASSDASTTNEQFF.

This clone was seen a few times. The chain joins TRBV2 to TRBJ2-7, with D possibly being TRBD1 (5 bases). Trimming removed 1 base at V and 6 bases at J, with 10 bases between. The CDR3 covers 13 residues. Germline V gene data show CDR1 as SNHLY and CDR2 as FYNNEI. CDR3 nucleotides: TGTGCCAGCAGTGAAGGGACACTCTCCGAGCAGTACTTC. Translated, it gives CASSEGTLSEQYF.

This clone appeared a few times. The chain combines TRBV5-6 with TRBJ1-6, with D perhaps TRBD1 (5 bases). The CDR3 consists of 15 residues. The V and J ends lost 5 bases and 8 bases respectively, with 17 bases between them. Germline-derived CDR1 and CDR2 are SGHDT and YYEEEE. The CDR3 spells CASRERQWFHSPLHF. As DNA, the CDR3 is TGTGCCAGCAGAGAAAGACAGTGGTTTCATTCACCCCTCCACTTT. The full variable domain, in which reference TRBV5-6 and TRBJ1-6 provide the parts outside the CDR3, is DAGVTQSPTHLIKTRGQQVTLRCSPKSGHDTVSWYQQALGQGPQFIFQYYEEEERQRGNFPDRFSGHQFPNYSSELNVNALLLGDSALYLCASRERQWFHSPLHFGNGTRLTVT.

This chain uses TRBV5-4 with TRBJ2-7; 8 positions match TRBD1. After removal of 4 bases from V and 4 bases from J, the junction contained 7 bases not matched to a gene. This CDR3 is 14 amino acids long. Germline lookup yields CDR1 SGHNT and CDR2 YYREEE (reference sequence). CDR3 amino acids: CASSPGTGPYEQYF. CDR3 in DNA: TGTGCCAGCAGCCCCGGGACAGGACCTTACGAGCAGTACTTC.

The chain joins TRBV10-1 to TRBJ2-7; D ambiguous. V lost 1 base and J lost 0, with 1 base in between. The CDR3 is 12 amino acids. The V gene's germline CDR1 is WNHNN and CDR2 SYGVQD (reference sequence). CDR3 loop: CASSEFSYEQYF. As DNA, the CDR3 is TGCGCCAGCAGTGAGTTCTCCTACGAGCAGTACTTC.

This clone occurred a few times. This chain links TRBV6-5 with TRBJ1-2, with unresolved D. The CDR3 has 15 residues. Germline V gene lookup returns CDR1 MNHEY and CDR2 SVGAGI. Trimming removed 0 bases from V and 2 bases from J, with 10 bases in between. DNA for the CDR3: TGTGCCAGCAGTTACTCGAGTGGGTTAAACTATGGCTACACCTTC. It specifies CASSYSSGLNYGYTF.

For this clone: One end of the junction varies from germline; a read error may be responsible. This rearrangement joins TRBV2 to TRBJ2-2; the match to TRBD1 covers 8 bases. The CDR3 is 16 residues long. CDR1 SNHLY and CDR2 FYNNEI come from the germline V gene. CDR3: CASSMQGAQSTGELFF. DNA for the CDR3: TGTGCCAGCAGCATGCAGGGGGCGCAGAGCACCGGGGAGCTATTTTTT.

The genes are TRBV20-1 and TRBJ2-1; D gene ambiguous. Trimming shortened V by 4 bases and J by 5 bases, and 6 bases separated the two germline ends. Germline V gene sequence: CDR1 DFQATT, CDR2 SNEGSKA (reference sequence). The CDR3 consists of 11 residues. Here the CDR3 DNA reads TGCAGTGCTATTCCGAACAATGAGCAGTTCTTC. This gives the protein CSAIPNNEQFF.

V and J are TRBV6-1 and TRBJ1-2; D is undetermined. This CDR3 is 13 amino acids long. Germline loops: CDR1 MNHNS, CDR2 SASEGT. Trimming took 6 bases from V and 1 from J, leaving 9 bases between them. CDR3 DNA: TGTGCCAGCAGGACATACGTTAACTATGGCTACACCTTC. Translating gives CASRTYVNYGYTF.